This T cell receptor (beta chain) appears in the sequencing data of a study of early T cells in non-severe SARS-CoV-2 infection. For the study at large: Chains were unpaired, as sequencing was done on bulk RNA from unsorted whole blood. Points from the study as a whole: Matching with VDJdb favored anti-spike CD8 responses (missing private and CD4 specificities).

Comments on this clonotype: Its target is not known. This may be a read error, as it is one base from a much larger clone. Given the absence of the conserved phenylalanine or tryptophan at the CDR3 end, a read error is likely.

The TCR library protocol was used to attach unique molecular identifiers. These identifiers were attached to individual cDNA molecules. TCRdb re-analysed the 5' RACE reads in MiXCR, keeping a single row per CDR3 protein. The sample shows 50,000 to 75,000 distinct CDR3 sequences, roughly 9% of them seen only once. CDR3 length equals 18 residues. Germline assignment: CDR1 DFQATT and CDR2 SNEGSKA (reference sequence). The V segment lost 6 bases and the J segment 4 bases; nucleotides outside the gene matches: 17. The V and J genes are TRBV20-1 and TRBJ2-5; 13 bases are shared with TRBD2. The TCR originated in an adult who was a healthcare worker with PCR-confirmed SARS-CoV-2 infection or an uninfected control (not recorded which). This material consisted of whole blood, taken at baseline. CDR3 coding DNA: TGCAGTGCCGAACCACTAGCGGGAGGGCTTAGCGGGGTAGAGACCCAGTACTCC. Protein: CSAEPLAGGLSGVETQYS.